A single sample gave rise to the 25 T cell receptor beta chains below, sequenced in a study of Ad26.COV2.S vaccination and SARS-CoV-2 variants. Treatment given: over 15 received Ad26.COV2.S at low or high dose, single or two shots; 5 received placebo; per-sample allocation not given. Specimen acquisition occurred on day 63 following the initial vaccine or placebo injection. Assay used: immunoSEQ multiplex PCR; TCRdb lists only in-frame clones, some missing. Among approximately 350,000 clones listed, 80% to 90% were seen once. Specimen: peripheral blood, collected in a trial of Ad26.COV2.S vaccine versus placebo. These receptors all stem from a person between 18 and 60 years old who received the Ad26.COV2.S COVID-19 vaccine or a placebo.

The chain recombines TRBV5-5 with TRBJ1-6, with D perhaps TRBD1 (6 bases). The CDR3 consists of 17 residues. Germline V gene lookup returns CDR1 SGHKS and CDR2 YYEKEE (reference sequence). V was shortened by 3 bases and J by 0 bases, with 13 bases between the two germline ends. CDR3 sequence: CASSSLGGSSYNSPLHF. The CDR3 region has the DNA TGTGCCAGCAGCTCCCTCGGGGGCAGCTCCTATAATTCACCCCTCCACTTT.

This clone has only one observation. The chain is built from TRBV7-2 and TRBJ1-1; D might be TRBD1 (5 bases). The CDR3 is 15 residues long. The germline V gene has CDR1 SGHTA and CDR2 FQGNSA. Deletions cut 2 bases from V and 4 bases from J, with 14 bases between. CDR3 coding DNA: TGTGCCAGCAGCTTAACCGGGACCTGGCCCACTGAAGCTTTCTTT. Protein product: CASSLTGTWPTEAFF.

The gene calls are TRBV7-8 and TRBJ1-1; 7 bases align to TRBD1. This CDR3 is built from 18 residues. The ends lost 4 bases at V and 0 bases at J; junction bases unmatched: 14. Per the germline V gene, CDR1 is SGHVS and CDR2 is FQNEAQ. CDR3 sequence: CASSSRLARQGMNTEAFF. Here the CDR3 DNA reads TGTGCCAGCAGCTCCCGCCTGGCGCGACAGGGAATGAACACTGAAGCTTTCTTT.

The chain joins TRBV5-1 to TRBJ1-1; a weak D match, TRBD1 (6 bases). Trimming took off 4 bases at V and 3 bases at J, with 10 bases between the two ends. This CDR3 has 13 residues. Germline CDR1 is SGHRS and CDR2 is YFSETQ. CDR3 DNA sequence: TGCGCCAGCAGCGTCTACAGGGACACTGAAGCTTTCTTT. Protein product: CASSVYRDTEAFF. Combining the CDR3 with reference TRBV5-1 and TRBJ1-1 gives the whole variable domain KAGVTQTPRYLIKTRGQQVTLSCSPISGHRSVSWYQQTPGQGLQFLFEYFSETQRNKGNFPGRFSGRQFSNSRSEMNVSTLELGDSALYLCASSVYRDTEAFFGQGTRLTVV.

The chain is built from TRBV6-5 and TRBJ2-3, with D possibly TRBD1 on 6 matching bases. V lost 5 bases and J lost 3, with 12 bases in between. The CDR3 length is 14 residues. CDR1 and CDR2 (germline): MNHEY, SVGAGI. The CDR3 DNA reads as TGTGCCAGCAGTCCCCAGGGGCTTACAGATACGCAGTATTTT. The encoded protein is CASSPQGLTDTQYF.

The rearrangement links TRBV5-1 to TRBJ2-7; a weak D match, TRBD1 (5 bases). CDR3 length equals 12 residues. The V and J ends lost 3 bases and 3 bases respectively, with 7 bases between them. Germline V gene lookup returns CDR1 SGHRS and CDR2 YFSETQ. CDR3 nucleotides: TGCGCCAGCAGCTATACAGGCTACGAGCAGTACTTC. It codes for CASSYTGYEQYF.

The J gene is TRBJ1-1, the V gene TRBV12-3 or TRBV12-4, with a possible D match to TRBD1 (6 bases). This CDR3 is 13 amino acids long. Deletions cut 6 bases from V and 10 bases from J, with 18 bases between. CDR3 nucleotides: TGTGCCAGCAGGGACAGTCGGGGTGTAGGAGCTTTCTTT. The encoded protein is CASRDSRGVGAFF.

The sample holds many counts of this clone. The chain's CDR3 is CASSSGTYEQYF. As DNA, the CDR3 is TGTGCCAGCAGCTCCGGGACCTACGAGCAGTACTTC. This chain uses TRBV7-6 with TRBJ2-7; possible D gene TRBD2, 5 bases. Trimming stripped 4 bases from V and 2 bases from J, with 6 bases between. The germline V gene has CDR1 SGHVS and CDR2 FNYEAQ. The CDR3 is 12 amino acids.

This clone has a handful of counts. CDR3 DNA: TGTGCCAGCATGGACAGTTTTACTGAAGCTTTCTTT. Amino acid sequence: CASMDSFTEAFF. The chain is built from TRBV2 and TRBJ1-1; D might be TRBD1 (6 bases). The germline CDR1 and CDR2 sequences are SNHLY and FYNNEI. This CDR3 spans 12 amino acids. V was shortened by 7 bases and J by 5 bases, with 11 bases between the two germline ends.

The rearrangement links TRBV13 to TRBJ1-2; TRBD1 might be the D (5 bases). The CDR3 extends over 15 amino acids. Per germline, CDR1 PRHDT and CDR2 FYEKMQ (reference sequence). Trimming took off 5 bases at V and 4 bases at J, with 17 bases between the two ends. The CDR3 DNA reads as TGTGCCAGCAGCGCAGTCTCTACAGGCCCCTATGGCTACACCTTC. This encodes CASSAVSTGPYGYTF.

V usage is TRBV5-6 and J usage is TRBJ1-6; D possibly corresponds to TRBD1 (5 bases). Germline V gene sequence: CDR1 SGHDT, CDR2 YYEEEE. With 0 bases removed from V and 4 bases from J, the gap between germline ends came to 5 bases. The CDR3 has 14 amino acids. The CDR3 region is CASSLDRYNSPLHF. CDR3 sequence (DNA): TGTGCCAGCAGCTTGGACAGGTATAATTCACCCCTCCACTTT.

The chain employs TRBV6-4 and TRBJ1-2, with 9 nucleotides matching TRBD1. This CDR3 spans 15 amino acids. V shed 4 bases, J shed 8 bases, and the junction held 11 bases outside the gene matches. Germline loops: CDR1 MRHNA, CDR2 SNTAGT. Written as DNA, the CDR3 is TGTGCCAGCAGTGCCACCGGGACAGGGATGTGGGGCTACACCTTC. It encodes CASSATGTGMWGYTF.

This chain joins TRBV2 and TRBJ2-7; 10 nucleotides match TRBD2. The CDR3 totals 13 residues. Germline CDR1 is SNHLY and CDR2 is FYNNEI. V shed 6 bases, J shed 3 bases, and the junction held 2 bases outside the gene matches. DNA for the CDR3: TGTGCCAGCAGCCGGACTAGCGGCTACGAGCAGTACTTC. This gives the protein CASSRTSGYEQYF.

The chain joins TRBV2 to TRBJ1-2; no definite D call. V dropped 2 bases and J dropped 0 bases, with 13 bases sitting between them. Germline CDR1 is SNHLY and CDR2 is FYNNEI. CDR3 length equals 16 residues. CDR3: CASSESVEGSNYGYTF. The CDR3, as DNA: TGTGCCAGCAGTGAAAGTGTGGAGGGATCTAACTATGGCTACACCTTC. The whole variable domain, remainder taken from reference TRBV2 and TRBJ1-2, is EPEVTQTPSHQVTQMGQEVILRCVPISNHLYFYWYRQILGQKVEFLVSFYNNEISEKSEIFDDQFSVERPDGSNFTLKIRSTKLEDSAMYFCASSESVEGSNYGYTFGSGTRLTVV.

This chain joins TRBV30 and TRBJ1-1; D gene unclear. Between the trimmed V and J ends, which lost 1 base and 10 bases, there was a span of 7 bases. The V gene's germline CDR1 is GTSNPN and CDR2 SVGIG (reference sequence). The CDR3 runs to 10 residues. The CDR3 protein is CAWSGTAAFF. The CDR3 DNA reads as TGTGCCTGGAGTGGCACGGCAGCTTTCTTT. The full variable domain, in which reference TRBV30 and TRBJ1-1 provide the parts outside the CDR3, is SQTIHQWPATLVQPVGSPLSLECTVEGTSNPNLYWYRQAAGRGLQLLFYSVGIGQISSEVPQNLSASRPQDRQFILSSKKLLLSDSGFYLCAWSGTAAFFGQGTRLTVV.

This chain uses TRBV11-3 with TRBJ2-5, with TRBD2 matching 10 bases. Germline CDR1 and CDR2: SGHNT and YENEEA. The CDR3 runs to 17 residues. J lost 2 bases, V lost 5 bases, and 11 bases had no gene match. For the CDR3, the DNA is TGTGCCAGCAGCCCCGACGCGCTGACTAGCGGGCAAGAGACCCAGTACTTC. This translates into CASSPDALTSGQETQYF.

The V gene is TRBV19, the J gene TRBJ2-7; TRBD2 matches 8 bases. Germline V gives CDR1 LNHDA, CDR2 SQIVND (reference sequence). This CDR3 comprises 18 residues. J gave up 6 bases and V 9 bases, and 25 bases lay outside the gene matches. CDR3 bases: TGTGCCAGCCCGAGGCCCGTTGGATCCAGAACGAGCGGGGGCGAGCAGTACTTC. This translates into CASPRPVGSRTSGGEQYF.

The rearrangement links TRBV4-1 to TRBJ2-2; 15 bases match TRBD2. Germline V gene data show CDR1 as MGHRA and CDR2 as YSYEKL. The V gene end was trimmed by 3 bases and the J gene end by 9 bases; junction bases not matched to a gene: 17. The CDR3 runs to 20 residues. This chain's CDR3 is CASSHHSGTGTSGRWRELFF. In DNA, the CDR3 is TGCGCCAGCAGCCATCACTCGGGAACCGGGACTAGCGGGAGGTGGCGGGAGCTGTTTTTT.

CDR3 sequence (DNA): TGTGCCAGCAGCTTGCCGGGAGGGGGCACAGATACGCAGTATTTT. Protein sequence: CASSLPGGGTDTQYF. V usage is TRBV5-6 and J usage is TRBJ2-3, with 8 bases aligning to TRBD2. V trimming: 1 base; J trimming: 1 base; junction bases outside the gene matches: 2. The CDR3 has 15 residues. Germline V CDR1 and CDR2: SGHDT, YYEEEE.

The gene calls are TRBV5-1 and TRBJ2-5; D gene ambiguous. With 1 base removed from V and 5 bases from J, the gap between germline ends came to 9 bases. Germline CDR1 reads SGHRS; CDR2 reads YFSETQ. This CDR3 is built from 13 residues. The CDR3 DNA follows: TGCGCCAGCAGCTTGAGTGCAATGGAGACCCAGTACTTC. The encoded protein is CASSLSAMETQYF.

A few counts support this clone. The chain carries TRBV6-2 or TRBV6-3 and TRBJ2-2; 8 nucleotides align to TRBD2. In germline, CDR1 is MNHEY, CDR2 SVGEGT. With 0 bases clipped from V and 3 bases from J, the junction kept 12 bases outside the gene matches. The CDR3 extends over 19 amino acids. CDR3 bases: TGTGCCAGCAGTTACTCGATTGAGTCGGGGGGGCAGGACACCGGGGAGCTGTTTTTT. Protein product: CASSYSIESGGQDTGELFF.

The V and J genes are TRBV18 and TRBJ2-2; 7 positions match TRBD2. The CDR3 is 15 residues long. The V and J ends lost 3 bases and 4 bases, in that order; junction bases with no gene match: 5. In germline, CDR1 is KGHSH, CDR2 LQKENI. This chain's CDR3 is CASSPPSGLTGELFF. As DNA, the CDR3 is TGTGCCAGCTCACCTCCTAGCGGTCTCACCGGGGAGCTGTTTTTT.

CDR3 sequence (DNA): TGTGCCAGCAGCCGGGACAGCAACACTGAAGCTTTCTTT. It yields the protein CASSRDSNTEAFF. The J gene is TRBJ1-1, the V gene TRBV2, with 7 nucleotides matching TRBD1. The CDR3 has 13 residues. Germline values: CDR1 SNHLY, CDR2 FYNNEI. V was clipped by 6 bases and J by 2 bases; unmatched bases: 3.

The V and J genes are TRBV6-1 and TRBJ1-1, with D hard to call. This CDR3 is 16 amino acids long. Germline CDR1 reads MNHNS; CDR2 reads SASEGT. With 1 base removed from V and 4 bases from J, the gap between germline ends came to 16 bases. The CDR3 region is CASSEVLVQDGTEAFF. The CDR3 DNA follows: TGTGCCAGCAGTGAAGTTTTGGTCCAGGATGGCACTGAAGCTTTCTTT.

This chain connects TRBV7-9 to TRBJ1-2; D is ambiguous. In germline, CDR1 is SEHNR, CDR2 FQNEAQ (reference sequence). CDR3 size: 12 residues. The CDR3 here is CASSDGNNGYTF. The CDR3, as DNA: TGTGCTTCATCCGACGGGAACAATGGCTACACCTTC.